This T cell receptor beta chain was identified during a study of untreated major depressive disorder. Whole-study findings and limits: CD4+ T cells from depressed patients used TRBV05-01 (Vbeta 5.1) more often than controls.

The CDR3 length is 15 residues. Germline lookup yields CDR1 SGHNT and CDR2 YYREEE (reference sequence). After removal of 1 base from V and 5 bases from J, the junction contained 4 bases not matched to a gene. Only in-frame clones appear in the TCRdb table, and some are missing; sequencing was by immunoSEQ multiplex PCR. The repertoire holds 25,000 to 30,000 clones, with about 91% as singletons. For this clone: Its antigen is not identified.

Donors lacked major illness, comorbidities, regular medication, drug use, or heavy drinking. Roughly 32 ml of peripheral blood was collected per donor. V is TRBV5-4 and J is TRBJ2-5; 11 positions agree with TRBD2. Sequenced input: CD4+ T cells from PBMCs. The TCR was taken from a woman aged 30 to 39 with major depressive disorder. The CDR3 region is CASSLTSGGAETQYF. CDR3 sequence (DNA): TGTGCCAGCAGCTTGACTAGCGGGGGAGCGGAGACCCAGTACTTC.